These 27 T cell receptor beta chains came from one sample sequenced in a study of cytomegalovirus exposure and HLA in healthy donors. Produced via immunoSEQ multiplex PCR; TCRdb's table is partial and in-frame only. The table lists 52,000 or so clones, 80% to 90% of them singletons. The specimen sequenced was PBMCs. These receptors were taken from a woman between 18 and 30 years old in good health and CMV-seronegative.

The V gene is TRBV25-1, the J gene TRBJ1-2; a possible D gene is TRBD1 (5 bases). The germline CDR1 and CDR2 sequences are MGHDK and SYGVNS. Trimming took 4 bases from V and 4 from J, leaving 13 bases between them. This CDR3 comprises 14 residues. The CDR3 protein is CASSARDFFYGYTF. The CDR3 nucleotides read TGTGCCAGCAGTGCCCGGGACTTTTTCTATGGCTACACCTTC.

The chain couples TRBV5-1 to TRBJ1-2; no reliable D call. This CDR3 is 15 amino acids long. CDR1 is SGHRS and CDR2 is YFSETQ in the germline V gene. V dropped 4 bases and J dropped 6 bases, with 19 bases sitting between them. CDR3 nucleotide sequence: TGCGCCAGCAGCCCCCCGTTGGGGAACGGGGATGGCTACACCTTC. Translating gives CASSPPLGNGDGYTF.

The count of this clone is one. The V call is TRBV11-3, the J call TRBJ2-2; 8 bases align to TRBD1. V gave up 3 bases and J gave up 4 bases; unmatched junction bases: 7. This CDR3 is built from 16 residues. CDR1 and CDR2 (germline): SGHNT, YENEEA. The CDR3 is CASSFLGQGSTGELFF. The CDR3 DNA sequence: TGTGCCAGCAGCTTCCTAGGACAGGGAAGCACCGGGGAGCTGTTTTTT.

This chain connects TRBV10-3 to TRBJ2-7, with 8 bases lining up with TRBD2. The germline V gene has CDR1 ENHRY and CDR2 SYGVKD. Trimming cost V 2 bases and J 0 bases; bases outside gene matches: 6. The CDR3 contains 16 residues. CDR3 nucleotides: TGTGCCATCAGTGAGGAGGGCGGGGGGAGCTCCTACGAGCAGTACTTC. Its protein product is CAISEEGGGSSYEQYF.

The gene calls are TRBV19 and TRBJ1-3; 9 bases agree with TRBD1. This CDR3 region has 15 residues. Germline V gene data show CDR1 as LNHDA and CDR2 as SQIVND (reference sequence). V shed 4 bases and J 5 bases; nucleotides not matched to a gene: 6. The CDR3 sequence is CASSRPGQGRNTIYF. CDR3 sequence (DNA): TGTGCCAGTAGTAGACCGGGACAGGGAAGAAACACCATATATTTT. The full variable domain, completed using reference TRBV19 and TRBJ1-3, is DGGITQSPKYLFRKEGQNVTLSCEQNLNHDAMYWYRQDPGQGLRLIYYSQIVNDFQKGDIAEGYSVSREKKESFPLTVTSAQKNPTAFYLCASSRPGQGRNTIYFGEGSWLTVV.

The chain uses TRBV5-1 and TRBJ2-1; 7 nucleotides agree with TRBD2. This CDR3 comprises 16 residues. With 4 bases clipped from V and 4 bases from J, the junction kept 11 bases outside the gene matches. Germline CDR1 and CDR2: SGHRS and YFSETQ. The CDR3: CASSPGPAGEYNEQFF. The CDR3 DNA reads TGCGCCAGCAGCCCGGGGCCGGCGGGGGAATACAATGAGCAGTTCTTC.

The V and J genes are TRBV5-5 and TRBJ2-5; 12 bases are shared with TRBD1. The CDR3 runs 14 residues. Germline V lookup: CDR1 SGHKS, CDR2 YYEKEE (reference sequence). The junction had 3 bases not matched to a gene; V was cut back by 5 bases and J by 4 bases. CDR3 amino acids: CASSGTGGIETQYF. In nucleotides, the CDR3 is TGTGCCAGCAGTGGGACAGGGGGCATAGAGACCCAGTACTTC. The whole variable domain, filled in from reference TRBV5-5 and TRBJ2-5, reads DAGVTQSPTHLIKTRGQQVTLRCSPISGHKSVSWYQQVLGQGPQFIFQYYEKEERGRGNFPDRFSARQFPNYSSELNVNALLLGDSALYLCASSGTGGIETQYFGPGTRLLVL.

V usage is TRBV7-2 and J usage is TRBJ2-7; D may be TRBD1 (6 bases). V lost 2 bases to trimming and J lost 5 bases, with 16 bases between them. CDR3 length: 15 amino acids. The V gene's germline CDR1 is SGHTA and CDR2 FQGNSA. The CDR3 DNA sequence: TGTGCCAGCAGCTTAAGGGGGAGAGGGAACGACGAGCAGTACTTC. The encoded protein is CASSLRGRGNDEQYF.

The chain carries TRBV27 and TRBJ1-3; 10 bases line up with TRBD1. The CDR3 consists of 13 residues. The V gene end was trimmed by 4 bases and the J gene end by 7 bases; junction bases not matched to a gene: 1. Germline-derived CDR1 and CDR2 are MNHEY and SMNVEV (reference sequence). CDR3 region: CASSSGQGNTIYF. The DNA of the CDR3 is TGTGCCAGCAGTTCGGGACAGGGGAACACCATATATTTT.

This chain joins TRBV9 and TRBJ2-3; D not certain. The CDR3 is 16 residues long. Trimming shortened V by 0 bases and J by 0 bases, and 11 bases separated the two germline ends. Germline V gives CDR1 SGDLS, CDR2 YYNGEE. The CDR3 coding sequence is TGTGCCAGCAGCGTAGGCCCGGGTTGGAGCACAGATACGCAGTATTTT. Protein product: CASSVGPGWSTDTQYF.

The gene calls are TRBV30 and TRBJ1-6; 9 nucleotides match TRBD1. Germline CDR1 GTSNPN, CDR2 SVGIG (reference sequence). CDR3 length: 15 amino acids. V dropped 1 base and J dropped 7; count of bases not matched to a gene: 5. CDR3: CAWSGNRGQNSPLHF. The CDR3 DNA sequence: TGTGCCTGGAGTGGCAACAGGGGGCAAAATTCACCCCTCCACTTT.

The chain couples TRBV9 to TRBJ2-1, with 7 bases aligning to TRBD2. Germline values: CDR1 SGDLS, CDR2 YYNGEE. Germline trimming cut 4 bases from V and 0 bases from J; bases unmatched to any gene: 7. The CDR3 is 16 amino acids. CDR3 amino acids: CASSPPSGSSYNEQFF. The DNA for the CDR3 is TGTGCCAGCAGCCCCCCTAGCGGTAGCTCCTACAATGAGCAGTTCTTC.

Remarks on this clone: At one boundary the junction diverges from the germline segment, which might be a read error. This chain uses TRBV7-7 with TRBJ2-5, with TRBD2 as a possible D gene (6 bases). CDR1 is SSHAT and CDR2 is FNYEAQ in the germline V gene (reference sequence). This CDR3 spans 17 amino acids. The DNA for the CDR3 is TGTGCTAGCAGCTTAGGTGCGAGGAGGCTGGCGGGGGAGACCCAGTACTTC. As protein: CASSLGARRLAGETQYF.

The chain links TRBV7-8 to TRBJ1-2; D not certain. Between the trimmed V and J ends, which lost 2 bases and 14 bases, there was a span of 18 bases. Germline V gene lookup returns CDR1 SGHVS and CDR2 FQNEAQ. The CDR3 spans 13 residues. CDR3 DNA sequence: TGTGCCAGCAGCTTACAGGTGTCGGGTTCGGGAACCTTC. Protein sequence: CASSLQVSGSGTF.

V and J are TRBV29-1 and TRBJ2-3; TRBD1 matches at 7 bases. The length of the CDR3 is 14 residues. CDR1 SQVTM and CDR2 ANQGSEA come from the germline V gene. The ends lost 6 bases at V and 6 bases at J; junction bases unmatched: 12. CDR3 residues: CSVRGGQPRDTQYF. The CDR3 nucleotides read TGCAGCGTGAGAGGGGGACAGCCGCGTGATACGCAGTATTTT.

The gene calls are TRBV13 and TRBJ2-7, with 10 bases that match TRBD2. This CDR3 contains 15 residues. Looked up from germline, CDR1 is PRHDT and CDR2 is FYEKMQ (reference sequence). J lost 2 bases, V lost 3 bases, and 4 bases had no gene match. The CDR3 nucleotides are TGTGCCAGCAGCTTCGTTCTAGCGGGAGCCTACGAGCAGTACTTC. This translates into CASSFVLAGAYEQYF.

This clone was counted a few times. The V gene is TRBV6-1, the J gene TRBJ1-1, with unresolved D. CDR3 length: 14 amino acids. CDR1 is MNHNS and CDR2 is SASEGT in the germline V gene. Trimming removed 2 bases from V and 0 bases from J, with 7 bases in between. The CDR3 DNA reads TGTGCCAGCAGTGAATGGCCCATGAACACTGAAGCTTTCTTT. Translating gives CASSEWPMNTEAFF.

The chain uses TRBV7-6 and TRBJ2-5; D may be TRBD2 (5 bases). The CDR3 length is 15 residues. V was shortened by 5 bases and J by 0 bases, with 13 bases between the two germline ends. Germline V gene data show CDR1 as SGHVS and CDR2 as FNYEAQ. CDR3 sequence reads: CASSRFGGYQETQYF. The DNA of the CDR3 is TGTGCCAGCAGCCGTTTTGGAGGATACCAAGAGACCCAGTACTTC.

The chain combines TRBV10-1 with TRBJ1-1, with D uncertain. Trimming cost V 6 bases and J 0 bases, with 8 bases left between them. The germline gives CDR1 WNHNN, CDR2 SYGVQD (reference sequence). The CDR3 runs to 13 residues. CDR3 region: CASSAMMNTEAFF. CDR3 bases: TGCGCCAGCAGCGCTATGATGAACACTGAAGCTTTCTTT.

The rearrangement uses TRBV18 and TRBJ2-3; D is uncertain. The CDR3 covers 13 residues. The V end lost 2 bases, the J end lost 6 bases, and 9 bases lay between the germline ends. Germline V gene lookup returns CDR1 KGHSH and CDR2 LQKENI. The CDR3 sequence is CASSPGHLDTQYF. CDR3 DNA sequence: TGTGCCAGCTCACCAGGGCACCTGGATACGCAGTATTTT.

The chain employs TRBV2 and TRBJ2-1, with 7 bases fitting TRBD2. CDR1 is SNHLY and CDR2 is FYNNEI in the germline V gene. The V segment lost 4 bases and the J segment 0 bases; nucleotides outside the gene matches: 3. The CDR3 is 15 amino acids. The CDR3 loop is CASSGGGSSYNEQFF. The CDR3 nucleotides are TGTGCCAGCAGTGGAGGCGGGAGCTCCTACAATGAGCAGTTCTTC. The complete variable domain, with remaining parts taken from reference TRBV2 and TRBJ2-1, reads EPEVTQTPSHQVTQMGQEVILRCVPISNHLYFYWYRQILGQKVEFLVSFYNNEISEKSEIFDDQFSVERPDGSNFTLKIRSTKLEDSAMYFCASSGGGSSYNEQFFGPGTRLTVL.

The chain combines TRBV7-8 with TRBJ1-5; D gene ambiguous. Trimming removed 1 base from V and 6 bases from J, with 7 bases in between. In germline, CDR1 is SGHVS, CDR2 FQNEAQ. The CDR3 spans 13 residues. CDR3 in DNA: TGTGCCAGCAGCTTAGTGTTAGCTCAGCCCCAGCATTTT. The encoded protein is CASSLVLAQPQHF.

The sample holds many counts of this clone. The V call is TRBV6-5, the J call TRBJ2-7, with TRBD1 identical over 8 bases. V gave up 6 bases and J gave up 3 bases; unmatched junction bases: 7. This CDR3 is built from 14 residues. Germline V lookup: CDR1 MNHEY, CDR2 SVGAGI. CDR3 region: CASSLTGDGYEQYF. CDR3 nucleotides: TGTGCCAGCAGCCTGACAGGGGATGGCTACGAGCAGTACTTC.

This CDR3 reads CASSQSTGGNTEAFF. The CDR3 DNA follows: TGTGCCAGCAGCCAAAGCACAGGCGGGAACACTGAAGCTTTCTTT. The chain recombines TRBV7-4 with TRBJ1-1, with a tentative D call TRBD1 (5 bases). The germline V gene has CDR1 SGHVT and CDR2 SQSDAQ. The CDR3 length is 15 residues. V was shortened by 5 bases and J by 1 base, with 14 bases between the two germline ends.

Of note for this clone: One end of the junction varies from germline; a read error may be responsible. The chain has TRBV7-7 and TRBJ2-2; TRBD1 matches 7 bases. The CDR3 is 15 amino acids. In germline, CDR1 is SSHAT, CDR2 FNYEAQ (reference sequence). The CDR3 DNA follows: TGTGCTAGCAGCGAGACAGGGTCGAGGGCCGGGGAGCTGTTTTTT. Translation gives CASSETGSRAGELFF.

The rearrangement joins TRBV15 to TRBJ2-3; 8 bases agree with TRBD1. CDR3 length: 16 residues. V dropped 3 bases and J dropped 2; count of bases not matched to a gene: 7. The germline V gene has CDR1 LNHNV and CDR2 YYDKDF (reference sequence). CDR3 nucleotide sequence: TGTGCCACCAGCAGCTCCAGGGGGCCAGCCACAGATACGCAGTATTTT. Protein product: CATSSSRGPATDTQYF.

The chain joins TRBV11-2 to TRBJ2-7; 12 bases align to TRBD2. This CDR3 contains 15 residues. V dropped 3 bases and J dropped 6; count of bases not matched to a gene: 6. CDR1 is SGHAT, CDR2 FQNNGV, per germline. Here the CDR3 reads CASSFLAGGPGEQYF. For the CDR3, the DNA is TGTGCCAGCAGCTTCCTAGCGGGAGGGCCAGGCGAGCAGTACTTC.